The rows below give T cell receptor beta chains drawn from one sample of a study of T-cell reconstitution after alpha-beta-depleted transplantation in children. In TCRdb, the PCR reads were re-called with MiXCR into one record per CDR3 protein. This repertoire shows about 610,000 distinct CDR3 sequences, 10% to 13% found once; its top ten account for less than 5%. The sample consisted of PBMCs from the stem cell graft donor, taken from the stem cell graft. These receptors were collected from a human donor who donated a stem cell graft to a child with acute myeloid leukemia. Both conserved end residues are part of each CDR3. D genes are given only for firm matches. The size field is filled for only some rows; it gives once, few, many or a size class.

abundance: few; v_gene: TRBV5-1; d_gene: TRBD1; j_gene: TRBJ1-2; CDR3nt: TGCGCCAGCAGGCCCGGGACAGGGACCAACTATGGCTACACCTTC; CDR3aa: CASRPGTGTNYGYTF
abundance: .; v_gene: TRBV3-1; d_gene: .; j_gene: TRBJ1-2; CDR3nt: TGTGCCAGCAGCCAAGCCCCAGCGGCACAGAACTATGGCTACACCTTC; CDR3aa: CASSQAPAAQNYGYTF
abundance: few; v_gene: TRBV5-1; d_gene: .; j_gene: TRBJ1-3; CDR3nt: TGCGCCAGCAGCTTAGGACCCCAAGTACCTGGAAACACCATATATTTT; CDR3aa: CASSLGPQVPGNTIYF
abundance: .; v_gene: TRBV6-6; d_gene: .; j_gene: TRBJ2-7; CDR3nt: TGTGCCAGCGCCTCCGGGGGCCCAAACGAGCAGTACTTC; CDR3aa: CASASGGPNEQYF
abundance: few; v_gene: TRBV9; d_gene: .; j_gene: TRBJ2-3; CDR3nt: TGTGCCAGCAGCGCTATAGGACAGACTAACACAGATACGCAGTATTTT; CDR3aa: CASSAIGQTNTDTQYF
abundance: .; v_gene: TRBV28; d_gene: TRBD2; j_gene: TRBJ2-1; CDR3nt: TGTGCCAGCAGTTCTGGCGGGAGCCGCTCCTACAATGAGCAGTTCTTC; CDR3aa: CASSSGGSRSYNEQFF
abundance: few; v_gene: TRBV6-2/TRBV6-3; d_gene: .; j_gene: TRBJ2-2; CDR3nt: TGTGCCAGCAGTAGAGACTCCCAGCCGAACACCGGGGAGCTGTTTTTT; CDR3aa: CASSRDSQPNTGELFF
abundance: many; v_gene: TRBV4-3; d_gene: .; j_gene: TRBJ2-1; CDR3nt: TGCGCCAGCAGCCAATACCTACAGTCAGGCCGGGGGAATGAGCAGTTCTTC; CDR3aa: CASSQYLQSGRGNEQFF
abundance: many; v_gene: TRBV2; d_gene: .; j_gene: TRBJ2-1; CDR3nt: TGTGCCAGCAGTGTGCAGGACAATGAGCAGTTCTTC; CDR3aa: CASSVQDNEQFF
abundance: .; v_gene: TRBV11-2; d_gene: TRBD1; j_gene: TRBJ2-7; CDR3nt: TGTGCCAGCAGCTTAGGCACGACAGGGCCGGGCTACGAGCAGTACTTC; CDR3aa: CASSLGTTGPGYEQYF
abundance: .; v_gene: TRBV10-3; d_gene: TRBD1; j_gene: TRBJ1-3; CDR3nt: TGTGCCATAGCTACAGGGGGCTCTGGAAACACCATATATTTT; CDR3aa: CAIATGGSGNTIYF
abundance: many; v_gene: TRBV5-6; d_gene: TRBD1; j_gene: TRBJ1-5; CDR3nt: TGTGCCAGCAGCTACGGGACAGGTGGTATGGCCCAGCATTTT; CDR3aa: CASSYGTGGMAQHF
abundance: .; v_gene: TRBV20-1; d_gene: TRBD2; j_gene: TRBJ2-7; CDR3nt: TGCAGTGCTAGGGGACTAGCGGGAGATGGAGAGCAGTACTTC; CDR3aa: CSARGLAGDGEQYF
abundance: .; v_gene: TRBV7-2; d_gene: TRBD1; j_gene: TRBJ2-2; CDR3nt: TGTGCCAGCCCGGGACAGGGGAGACGCACCGGGGAGCTGTTTTTT; CDR3aa: CASPGQGRRTGELFF
abundance: many; v_gene: TRBV4-2; d_gene: TRBD2; j_gene: TRBJ2-1; CDR3nt: TGTGCCAGCAGCCAGGACCTAAGCGGGAGCACTTACAATGAGCAGTTCTTC; CDR3aa: CASSQDLSGSTYNEQFF
abundance: many; v_gene: TRBV9; d_gene: .; j_gene: TRBJ2-3; CDR3nt: TGTGCCAGCAGCCCCAGACTCGAGGGGTTGGGGACAGATACGCAGTATTTT; CDR3aa: CASSPRLEGLGTDTQYF
abundance: many; v_gene: TRBV6-2/TRBV6-3; d_gene: TRBD1; j_gene: TRBJ2-5; CDR3nt: TGTGCCAGCAGTTTGTGGACAGGGGAGACCCAGTACTTC; CDR3aa: CASSLWTGETQYF
abundance: .; v_gene: TRBV29-1; d_gene: TRBD2; j_gene: TRBJ2-7; CDR3nt: TGCAGCGCGGGATCTAGCGGGACCTACGAGCAGTACTTC; CDR3aa: CSAGSSGTYEQYF
abundance: many; v_gene: TRBV27; d_gene: .; j_gene: TRBJ2-1; CDR3nt: TGTGCCAGCAGTTTTGGCGGGATCCGGGCCAATGAGCAGTTCTTC; CDR3aa: CASSFGGIRANEQFF
abundance: few; v_gene: TRBV9; d_gene: .; j_gene: TRBJ2-2; CDR3nt: TGTGCCAGCAGCGTAGGGGCAGGGAGGAACACCGGGGAGCTGTTTTTT; CDR3aa: CASSVGAGRNTGELFF
abundance: .; v_gene: TRBV4-3; d_gene: TRBD2; j_gene: TRBJ2-1; CDR3nt: TGCGCCAGCAGCCAAGATCCCCCCGGGACTAGCGGATACAATGAGCAGTTCTTC; CDR3aa: CASSQDPPGTSGYNEQFF
abundance: many; v_gene: TRBV28; d_gene: .; j_gene: TRBJ2-7; CDR3nt: TGTGCCAGCAGCAAGACTAGTAATTTACTCTACGAGCAGTACTTC; CDR3aa: CASSKTSNLLYEQYF
abundance: .; v_gene: TRBV7-9; d_gene: .; j_gene: TRBJ1-1; CDR3nt: TGTGCCAGCAGCTTAGCGCTGGCACAGGGAAACACTGAAGCTTTCTTT; CDR3aa: CASSLALAQGNTEAFF
abundance: .; v_gene: TRBV7-9; d_gene: TRBD2; j_gene: TRBJ2-7; CDR3nt: TGTGCCAGCAGCTCCGGACTAGCGGGGGAGTCCGAGCAGTACTTC; CDR3aa: CASSSGLAGESEQYF
abundance: .; v_gene: TRBV27; d_gene: .; j_gene: TRBJ1-1; CDR3nt: TGTGCCAGCAGTTTAAGGGGGTCGGCTGAAGCTTTCTTT; CDR3aa: CASSLRGSAEAFF
abundance: many; v_gene: TRBV7-9; d_gene: TRBD1; j_gene: TRBJ2-3; CDR3nt: TGTGCCAGCAGTTCGGGACAGGGGAACACAGATACGCAGTATTTT; CDR3aa: CASSSGQGNTDTQYF
abundance: .; v_gene: TRBV5-1; d_gene: .; j_gene: TRBJ2-1; CDR3nt: TGCGCCAGCAGCTTCGGGGGTTGGGGCTACAATGAGCAGTTCTTC; CDR3aa: CASSFGGWGYNEQFF
abundance: .; v_gene: TRBV12-3/TRBV12-4; d_gene: TRBD2; j_gene: TRBJ2-1; CDR3nt: TGTGCCAGCAGCCTCCTGGGACTAGCGGTATACAATGAGCAGTTCTTC; CDR3aa: CASSLLGLAVYNEQFF